This entry is about one T cell receptor (beta chain). Its specificity is not known. The sample belongs to a study of cytomegalovirus exposure and HLA in healthy donors. At the level of the study: Inside one of the first data releases sat 80 million to 95 million unique TCRs taken from HLA-typed donors. Study-wide results and caveats: HLA alleles showed associations with approximately 15,000 TCR beta sequences in a later analysis, at a 0.05 false discovery rate.

It was with 60 Vbeta and 13 Jbeta primers that the PCR ran. The assay was immunoSEQ multiplex PCR, and TCRdb's table has in-frame clones only and misses some. This table holds some 150,000 clones, about 80% found once. The CDR3 has 17 amino acids. With V trimmed by 7 bases and J by 0 bases, 11 bases remained unmatched. Germline loops: CDR1 MDHEN, CDR2 SYDVKM. The rearrangement links TRBV28 to TRBJ2-2; 7 bases map to TRBD1. Sequenced sample: PBMCs. The TCR comes from a man aged 40-49 years in good health and CMV-seropositive. In nucleotides, the CDR3 is TGTGCCAGCATCCCCCCGACGGGACAGCCGAACACCGGGGAGCTGTTTTTT. As protein: CASIPPTGQPNTGELFF.